These T cell receptor beta chains were read from a single sample in a study of blood T cells in healthy people across ages. Via MiXCR, TCRdb re-called the 5' RACE reads, giving one row per CDR3 protein. The sample has under 1,000,000 distinct CDR3 sequences, roughly 46% seen once. The sequencing input was blood. These receptors all come from a man at least 80 years old in good health. Each CDR3 is given with its conserved first and last residue. The D gene is left open where the match is weak. Clone size, where shown, is once, few, many, or a class for clones that have expanded.

D gene: -; clone size: few; V gene: TRBV20-1; J gene: TRBJ2-7; CDR3 DNA: TGCAGTGCTGATGCCGGGACGCAGACCTACGAGCAGTACTTC; CDR3 protein: CSADAGTQTYEQYF
D gene: -; clone size: many; V gene: TRBV12-3/TRBV12-4; J gene: TRBJ1-3; CDR3 DNA: TGTGCCAGCAGTTTAAGGGGGTTAGCAGGAAACACCATATATTTT; CDR3 protein: CASSLRGLAGNTIYF
D gene: -; clone size: -; V gene: TRBV25-1; J gene: TRBJ1-1; CDR3 DNA: TGTGCCAGCAGTGGCTATCCGGGACACACTCGGAACACTGAAGCTTTCTTT; CDR3 protein: CASSGYPGHTRNTEAFF
D gene: -; clone size: few; V gene: TRBV7-8; J gene: TRBJ1-5; CDR3 DNA: TGTGCCAGCAGCGCAGAGGGAGTACGCCAGCCCCAGCATTTT; CDR3 protein: CASSAEGVRQPQHF
D gene: TRBD2; clone size: -; V gene: TRBV28; J gene: TRBJ2-3; CDR3 DNA: TGTGCCAGCCCTTCGGGACTAGCGGGAGATAGAGACACAGATACGCAGTATTTT; CDR3 protein: CASPSGLAGDRDTDTQYF
D gene: -; clone size: few; V gene: TRBV24-1; J gene: TRBJ2-1; CDR3 DNA: TGTGCCACCAGTGATTTGTTTAGCGGATACAATGAGCAGTTCTTC; CDR3 protein: CATSDLFSGYNEQFF
D gene: -; clone size: -; V gene: TRBV7-2; J gene: TRBJ1-6; CDR3 DNA: TGTGCCAGCAGCTCGATTCCGGGAGAGGAAGGGTCACCCCTCCACTTT; CDR3 protein: CASSSIPGEEGSPLHF
D gene: -; clone size: many; V gene: TRBV5-1; J gene: TRBJ2-5; CDR3 DNA: TGCGCCAGCAGCTTTCGGGAGCAAGAGACCCAGTACTTC; CDR3 protein: CASSFREQETQYF
D gene: -; clone size: -; V gene: TRBV15; J gene: TRBJ2-7; CDR3 DNA: TGTGCCACCAGCAGAGAATCACAGACCTACGAGCAGTACTTC; CDR3 protein: CATSRESQTYEQYF
D gene: TRBD2; clone size: many; V gene: TRBV12-3/TRBV12-4; J gene: TRBJ2-1; CDR3 DNA: TGTGCCAGCAGTTTTACTAGCGGGAACAATGAGCAGTTCTTC; CDR3 protein: CASSFTSGNNEQFF
D gene: TRBD2; clone size: many; V gene: TRBV29-1; J gene: TRBJ2-1; CDR3 DNA: TGCACCACGGGAGGGCCTGGGAATGAGCAGTTCTTC; CDR3 protein: CTTGGPGNEQFF
D gene: TRBD2; clone size: -; V gene: TRBV6-2/TRBV6-3; J gene: TRBJ2-3; CDR3 DNA: TGTGCCAGCAGTTACTCGCTAGCGGGTCTCACAGATACGCAGTATTTT; CDR3 protein: CASSYSLAGLTDTQYF
D gene: TRBD2; clone size: few; V gene: TRBV5-1; J gene: TRBJ2-1; CDR3 DNA: TGCGCCAGCAGTACTAGCGGAGAGTCCTCCAATGAGCAGTTCTTC; CDR3 protein: CASSTSGESSNEQFF
D gene: TRBD1; clone size: many; V gene: TRBV5-5; J gene: TRBJ2-5; CDR3 DNA: TGTGCCAGCAGCCCCATATCACGGACAGGGGAAGAGACCCAGTACTTC; CDR3 protein: CASSPISRTGEETQYF
D gene: TRBD1; clone size: -; V gene: TRBV7-9; J gene: TRBJ1-2; CDR3 DNA: TGTGCCAGCAGCTTCGGGACAGGGGGCGGGGGCTACACCTTC; CDR3 protein: CASSFGTGGGGYTF
D gene: TRBD1; clone size: -; V gene: TRBV29-1; J gene: TRBJ1-1; CDR3 DNA: TGCAGCGTATGGACAGGAAGCACTGAAGCTTTCTTT; CDR3 protein: CSVWTGSTEAFF
D gene: TRBD1; clone size: -; V gene: TRBV10-3; J gene: TRBJ1-4; CDR3 DNA: TGTGCCTCCCAGGACAGGGTTAATGAAAAACTGTTTTTT; CDR3 protein: CASQDRVNEKLFF
D gene: -; clone size: -; V gene: TRBV6-2/TRBV6-3; J gene: TRBJ2-7; CDR3 DNA: TGTGCCAGTGGGCTAGCGCACGAGCAGTACTTC; CDR3 protein: CASGLAHEQYF
D gene: -; clone size: -; V gene: TRBV21-1; J gene: TRBJ1-2; CDR3 DNA: TGTGCCAGAGGGACAGATACTAACTATGGCTACACCTTC; CDR3 protein: CARGTDTNYGYTF
D gene: -; clone size: -; V gene: TRBV20-1; J gene: TRBJ2-7; CDR3 DNA: TGCAGTGCTAGAGTTGGTAACACCTACGAGCAGTACTTC; CDR3 protein: CSARVGNTYEQYF